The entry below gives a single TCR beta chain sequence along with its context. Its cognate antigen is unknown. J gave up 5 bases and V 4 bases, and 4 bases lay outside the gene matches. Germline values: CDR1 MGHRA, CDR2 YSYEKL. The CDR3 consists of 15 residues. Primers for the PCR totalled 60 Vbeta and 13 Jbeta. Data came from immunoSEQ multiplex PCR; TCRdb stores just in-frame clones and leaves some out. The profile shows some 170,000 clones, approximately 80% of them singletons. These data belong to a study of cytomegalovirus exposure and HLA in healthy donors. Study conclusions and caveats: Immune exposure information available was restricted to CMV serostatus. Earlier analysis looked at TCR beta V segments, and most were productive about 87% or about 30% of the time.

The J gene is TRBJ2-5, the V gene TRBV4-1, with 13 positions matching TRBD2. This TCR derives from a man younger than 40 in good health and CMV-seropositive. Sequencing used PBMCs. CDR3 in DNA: TGCGCCAGCAGCCCCGGGACTAGCGGGGTGGAGACCCAGTACTTC. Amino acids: CASSPGTSGVETQYF.